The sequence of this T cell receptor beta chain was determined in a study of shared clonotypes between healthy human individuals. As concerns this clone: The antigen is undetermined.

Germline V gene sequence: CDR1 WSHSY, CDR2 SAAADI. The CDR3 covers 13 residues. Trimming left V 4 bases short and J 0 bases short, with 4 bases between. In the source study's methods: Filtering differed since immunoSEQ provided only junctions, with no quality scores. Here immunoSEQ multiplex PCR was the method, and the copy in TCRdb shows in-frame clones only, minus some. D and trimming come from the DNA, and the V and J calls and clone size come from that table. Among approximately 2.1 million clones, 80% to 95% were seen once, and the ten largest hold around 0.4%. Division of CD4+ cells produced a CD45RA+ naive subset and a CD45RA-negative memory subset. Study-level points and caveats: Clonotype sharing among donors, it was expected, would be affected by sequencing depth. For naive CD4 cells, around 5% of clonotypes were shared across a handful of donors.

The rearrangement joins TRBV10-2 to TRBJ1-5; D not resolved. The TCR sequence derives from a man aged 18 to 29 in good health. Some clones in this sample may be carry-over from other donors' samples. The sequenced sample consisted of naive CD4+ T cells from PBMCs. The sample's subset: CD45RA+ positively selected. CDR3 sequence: CASSGFSNQPQHF. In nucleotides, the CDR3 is TGCGCCAGCAGTGGTTTTAGCAATCAGCCCCAGCATTTT.